These T cell receptor beta chains were read from a single sample in a study of T cells in Graves' hyperthyroidism and ophthalmopathy. Each CDR3 protein is one row after TCRdb ran MiXCR on the multiplex PCR reads. Of around 180,000 distinct CDR3 sequences listed, over 15% are singletons. The sample comprised blood. These receptors came from a woman in her forties or fifties with Graves' hyperthyroidism. CDR3s include the opening cysteine and the closing phenylalanine or tryptophan. The order of the fields is J gene, V gene, clone size, CDR3 length, D gene, CDR3 protein, CDR3 DNA. A D gene is named only where the DNA matches it firmly. Some rows mark clone size as missing; the rest say once, few, many or name a class of expanded clone.

>TRBJ2-7|TRBV6-1|many|14|-
CASSLIDSTYEQYF
TGTGCCAGCAGTTTGATAGACAGCACCTACGAGCAGTACTTC
>TRBJ2-1|TRBV7-9|-|16|-
CASSFYVGAAYNEQFF
TGTGCCAGCAGCTTTTACGTCGGGGCCGCCTACAATGAGCAGTTCTTC
>TRBJ2-3|TRBV2|-|15|TRBD2
CASRAERGSTDTQYF
TGTGCCAGCAGAGCCGAGCGGGGCTCCACAGATACGCAGTATTTT
>TRBJ1-5|TRBV28|many|15|-
CASSLLLSSNQPQHF
TGTGCCAGCAGTTTATTGTTGAGTAGCAATCAGCCCCAGCATTTT
>TRBJ2-7|TRBV6-1|many|16|-
CASGPDRARSIYEQYF
TGTGCCAGCGGGCCAGACCGGGCCAGGTCGATATACGAGCAGTACTTC
>TRBJ2-3|TRBV7-2|many|16|-
CASSLGIGGPTDTQYF
TGTGCCAGCAGCTTAGGAATCGGCGGTCCCACAGATACGCAGTATTTT
>TRBJ1-2|TRBV6-1|-|12|-
CASSTGLYGYTF
TGTGCCAGCAGTACCGGACTCTATGGCTACACCTTC
>TRBJ2-1|TRBV27|many|13|-
CASSPAGGNEQFF
TGTGCCAGCAGTCCGGCCGGGGGCAATGAGCAGTTCTTC
>TRBJ1-5|TRBV25-1|once|14|TRBD1
CASSAQGVGQPQHF
TGTGCCAGCAGTGCACAGGGGGTCGGTCAGCCCCAGCATTTT
>TRBJ2-3|TRBV2|-|14|-
CASSELAYTDTQYF
TGTGCCAGCAGTGAACTAGCGTACACAGATACGCAGTATTTT
>TRBJ1-2|TRBV7-9|many|13|TRBD1
CASSPGQGGGYTF
TGTGCCAGCAGCCCGGGACAGGGGGGCGGCTACACCTTC
>TRBJ2-7|TRBV7-9|-|14|TRBD2
CASSRAGGGYEQYF
TGTGCCAGCAGCAGAGCGGGAGGGGGTTACGAGCAGTACTTC
>TRBJ1-6|TRBV2|-|15|TRBD1
CASTRDRDYNSPLHF
TGTGCCAGTACCCGGGACAGGGATTATAATTCACCCCTCCACTTT
>TRBJ2-7|TRBV12-3/TRBV12-4|many|14|-
CASRGRDRQGEQYF
TGTGCCAGCAGGGGGAGGGACAGACAGGGCGAGCAGTACTTC
>TRBJ2-5|TRBV2|many|14|-
CASSEADGGETQYF
TGTGCCAGCAGTGAAGCTGATGGGGGAGAGACCCAGTACTTC
>TRBJ2-7|TRBV20-1|many|11|-
CSALAATEQYF
TGCAGTGCTTTAGCGGCAACCGAGCAGTACTTC
>TRBJ2-7|TRBV18|many|14|-
CASSGGHTAYEQYF
TGTGCCAGCTCGGGGGGACACACAGCCTACGAGCAGTACTTC
>TRBJ1-3|TRBV5-1|few|16|TRBD1
CASSLEIQGAGNTIYF
TGCGCCAGCAGCTTGGAAATACAGGGGGCTGGAAACACCATATATTTT
>TRBJ2-7|TRBV6-5|many|15|-
CASSYRRTAYYEQYF
TGTGCCAGCAGTTACAGGCGGACAGCCTACTACGAGCAGTACTTC
>TRBJ2-2|TRBV7-2|many|15|TRBD2
CASSLVAGVTGELFF
TGTGCCAGCAGCTTAGTAGCGGGGGTCACCGGGGAGCTGTTTTTT
>TRBJ1-4|TRBV6-1|many|15|-
CASSKPAAGTEKLFF
TGTGCCAGCAGTAAACCAGCGGCAGGGACTGAAAAACTGTTTTTT
>TRBJ1-2|TRBV13|many|13|-
CASSSVSDHGYTF
TGTGCCAGCAGCTCAGTCTCGGACCATGGCTACACCTTC
>TRBJ2-7|TRBV5-1|few|14|TRBD2
CASSFRGVSYEQYF
TGCGCCAGCAGCTTCCGGGGGGTATCCTACGAGCAGTACTTC
>TRBJ2-2|TRBV15|many|13|-
CATSRGTAGELFF
TGTGCCACCAGCAGAGGGACCGCCGGGGAGCTGTTTTTT
>TRBJ1-1|TRBV4-3|few|12|-
CASSQKQGEAFF
TGCGCCAGCAGCCAGAAACAGGGTGAAGCTTTCTTT
>TRBJ2-7|TRBV12-3/TRBV12-4|-|14|TRBD1
CASSHRQGPTEQYF
TGTGCCAGCAGTCACCGACAGGGTCCCACCGAGCAGTACTTC
>TRBJ1-1|TRBV29-1|many|13|-
CSAQPIPGTRAFF
TGCAGCGCGCAGCCTATTCCCGGAACACGAGCTTTCTTT
>TRBJ1-2|TRBV20-1|many|12|-
CSAGTLNYGYTF
TGCAGTGCGGGGACGCTGAACTATGGCTACACCTTC
>TRBJ1-2|TRBV28|many|10|-
CASSHRVLTF
TGTGCCAGCAGTCACAGGGTACTCACCTTC
>TRBJ2-2|TRBV7-9|-|15|TRBD2
CASSWTSGDTGELFF
TGTGCCAGCAGCTGGACTAGCGGGGATACCGGGGAGCTGTTTTTT
>TRBJ2-1|TRBV4-1|-|17|TRBD2
CASSQDLLGRGGDEQFF
TGCGCCAGCAGCCAAGATTTGTTGGGGCGGGGGGGCGATGAGCAGTTCTTC
>TRBJ2-5|TRBV5-5|many|13|-
CASSLVPSETQYF
TGTGCCAGCAGCTTGGTTCCCTCTGAGACCCAGTACTTC
>TRBJ1-2|TRBV27|few|13|-
CVSSLRGAHGYTF
TGTGTCAGCAGTTTACGGGGGGCGCATGGCTACACCTTC
>TRBJ1-4|TRBV7-2|many|13|-
CASSRSSDEKLFF
TGTGCCAGCAGCCGATCCTCGGATGAAAAACTGTTTTTT
>TRBJ1-2|TRBV6-1|many|13|TRBD1
CASKTPTGFDYTF
TGTGCCAGCAAAACCCCGACAGGGTTTGACTACACCTTC
>TRBJ2-7|TRBV14|-|16|TRBD1
CASSQDIGQGPYEQYF
TGTGCCAGCAGCCAAGATATAGGACAGGGGCCCTACGAGCAGTACTTC
>TRBJ2-1|TRBV6-1|-|15|TRBD2
CASTIAGGFHNEQFF
TGTGCCAGCACCATAGCGGGGGGGTTCCACAATGAGCAGTTCTTC
>TRBJ1-6|TRBV12-3/TRBV12-4|-|15|-
CASSPTQGSVSPLHF
TGTGCCAGCAGCCCCACCCAGGGAAGTGTCTCACCCCTCCACTTT
>TRBJ2-2|TRBV3-1|many|20|-
CASSWEGGLGGALNTGELFF
TGTGCCAGCAGCTGGGAAGGGGGCCTCGGGGGGGCCTTGAACACCGGGGAGCTGTTTTTT
>TRBJ2-7|TRBV28|many|14|-
CASSLLTGSYEQYF
TGTGCCAGCAGTTTATTGACTGGCTCCTACGAGCAGTACTTC
>TRBJ1-1|TRBV5-6|many|15|TRBD1
CASSLVKGAYTEAFF
TGTGCCAGCAGCTTGGTAAAGGGGGCGTACACTGAAGCTTTCTTT
>TRBJ1-2|TRBV19|few|18|TRBD1
CASSPGQGARGLLYGYTF
TGTGCCAGTAGTCCGGGACAGGGGGCGCGCGGACTACTCTATGGCTACACCTTC
>TRBJ2-5|TRBV28|-|15|TRBD2
CASSTRGSSVETQYF
TGTGCCAGCAGTACGCGGGGGAGTTCGGTAGAGACCCAGTACTTC
>TRBJ1-2|TRBV27|many|14|-
CASSLRGSVYGYTF
TGTGCTAGCAGTTTAAGGGGCAGTGTCTATGGCTACACCTTC
>TRBJ1-6|TRBV4-1|many|16|TRBD1
CASSQDRDSVNSPLHF
TGCGCCAGCAGCCAAGACCGGGACAGTGTTAATTCACCCCTCCACTTT